This is a list of T cell receptor beta chains from one sample in a study of cytomegalovirus exposure and HLA in healthy donors. Assay used: immunoSEQ multiplex PCR; TCRdb lists only in-frame clones, some missing. The sample has 130,000 or so clones, approximately 70% seen once. The sample was PBMCs. These receptors originate from a man between 18 and 29 years old in good health and CMV-seronegative. Both conserved end residues are part of each CDR3. The D gene is left open where the match is weak. Clone sizes are given selectively: once, few, many, or a class where the clone is expanded.

D gene: NA; J gene: TRBJ2-7; clone size: NA; V gene: TRBV14; CDR3 DNA: TGTGCCAGCAGCGCCAGGGTGAGTCGAAACGAGCAGTACTTC; CDR3 protein: CASSARVSRNEQYF
D gene: TRBD1; J gene: TRBJ2-2; clone size: few; V gene: TRBV7-6; CDR3 DNA: TGTGCCAGCAGCGAAGGACAGGGTTGGACCGGGGAGCTGTTTTTT; CDR3 protein: CASSEGQGWTGELFF
D gene: NA; J gene: TRBJ2-4; clone size: NA; V gene: TRBV10-3; CDR3 DNA: TGTGCCATCAGTGGGGAGACCGAAGGGAGGGCCAAAAACATTCAGTACTTC; CDR3 protein: CAISGETEGRAKNIQYF
D gene: TRBD2; J gene: TRBJ2-1; clone size: few; V gene: TRBV4-1; CDR3 DNA: TGCGCCAGCAGCCAAACTAGCGGGGGGGTGACCTCCTACAATGAGCAGTTCTTC; CDR3 protein: CASSQTSGGVTSYNEQFF
D gene: TRBD1; J gene: TRBJ2-5; clone size: NA; V gene: TRBV2; CDR3 DNA: TGTGCCAGCAGTGGTGACAGGGTGGAGACCCAGTACTTC; CDR3 protein: CASSGDRVETQYF
D gene: TRBD2; J gene: TRBJ2-5; clone size: NA; V gene: TRBV19; CDR3 DNA: TGTGCCAGTACCTCCAGCCGAGCTAGCGGGAGAGGGACCCAGTACTTC; CDR3 protein: CASTSSRASGRGTQYF
D gene: TRBD2; J gene: TRBJ2-3; clone size: NA; V gene: TRBV2; CDR3 DNA: TGTGCCAGCAGTGAAATACTAGCGGGAGGAGATACGCAGTATTTT; CDR3 protein: CASSEILAGGDTQYF
D gene: TRBD1; J gene: TRBJ1-2; clone size: once; V gene: TRBV6-5; CDR3 DNA: TGTGCCACCCAGGGACAGATCCCTCTAAACTATGGCTACACCTTC; CDR3 protein: CATQGQIPLNYGYTF
D gene: NA; J gene: TRBJ2-3; clone size: NA; V gene: TRBV30; CDR3 DNA: TGTGCCTGGAATGCGGGGAGTCACACAGATACGCAGTATTTT; CDR3 protein: CAWNAGSHTDTQYF
D gene: NA; J gene: TRBJ2-1; clone size: NA; V gene: TRBV19; CDR3 DNA: TGTGCCAGTAGTATGGTGGGTCTCGGGGAGGAGTTCTTC; CDR3 protein: CASSMVGLGEEFF
D gene: NA; J gene: TRBJ2-7; clone size: NA; V gene: TRBV2; CDR3 DNA: TGTGCCACCAAGCCGAGACAGTACTACGAGCAGTACTTC; CDR3 protein: CATKPRQYYEQYF
D gene: TRBD2; J gene: TRBJ2-3; clone size: NA; V gene: TRBV9; CDR3 DNA: TGTGCCAGCAGCGCGCGGGGGGGTGTCCCAGATACGCAGTATTTT; CDR3 protein: CASSARGGVPDTQYF
D gene: NA; J gene: TRBJ2-1; clone size: NA; V gene: TRBV19; CDR3 DNA: TGTGCCAGTAGTTCTTTCGATGAGCAGTTCTTC; CDR3 protein: CASSSFDEQFF
D gene: NA; J gene: TRBJ2-3; clone size: NA; V gene: TRBV28; CDR3 DNA: TGTGCCAGCAGTGGACCCCCCTGGGGGGATGACACAGATACGCAGTATTTT; CDR3 protein: CASSGPPWGDDTDTQYF
D gene: NA; J gene: TRBJ2-3; clone size: once; V gene: TRBV10-2; CDR3 DNA: TGCGCCAGCAGTGCGCGGGCTAGCACAGATACGCAGTATTTT; CDR3 protein: CASSARASTDTQYF
D gene: TRBD2; J gene: TRBJ2-7; clone size: NA; V gene: TRBV10-2; CDR3 DNA: TGCGCCAGTACAGCGGGAGGAGGGGACGAGCAGTACTTC; CDR3 protein: CASTAGGGDEQYF
D gene: TRBD2; J gene: TRBJ2-3; clone size: NA; V gene: TRBV7-2; CDR3 DNA: TGTGCCAGCAGCCCCCTAGCGGGGAGCACAGATACGCAGTATTTT; CDR3 protein: CASSPLAGSTDTQYF
D gene: TRBD1; J gene: TRBJ1-4; clone size: NA; V gene: TRBV4-3; CDR3 DNA: TGCGCCAGCAGCCAAGGGCCAAAAGGGACAGGGGGCTGGGAAAAACTGTTTTTT; CDR3 protein: CASSQGPKGTGGWEKLFF
D gene: TRBD2; J gene: TRBJ2-1; clone size: NA; V gene: TRBV7-2; CDR3 DNA: TGTGCCAGCAGGGGGGGGAACAACAATGAGCAGTTCTTC; CDR3 protein: CASRGGNNNEQFF
D gene: NA; J gene: TRBJ2-5; clone size: NA; V gene: TRBV5-6; CDR3 DNA: TGTGCCAGTGTTAAATGGACAGCTGACGGAGAGACCCAGTACTTC; CDR3 protein: CASVKWTADGETQYF
D gene: TRBD2; J gene: TRBJ2-7; clone size: NA; V gene: TRBV2; CDR3 DNA: TGTGCCAGCAGTGGGACTAGCGGGGGGGCCTACGAGCAGTACTTC; CDR3 protein: CASSGTSGGAYEQYF
D gene: TRBD1; J gene: TRBJ1-1; clone size: NA; V gene: TRBV7-8; CDR3 DNA: TGTGCCAGCAGCTTACCCCTCCGACAGGGCCTCATGAACACTGAAGCTTTCTTT; CDR3 protein: CASSLPLRQGLMNTEAFF
D gene: TRBD1; J gene: TRBJ1-1; clone size: once; V gene: TRBV30; CDR3 DNA: TGTGCCTGGAGTGAGGGACAGGGAAATGAAGCTTTCTTT; CDR3 protein: CAWSEGQGNEAFF
D gene: TRBD1; J gene: TRBJ2-7; clone size: NA; V gene: TRBV27; CDR3 DNA: TGTGCCAGCACGCATAGACAGGGTTCCTACGAGCAGTACTTC; CDR3 protein: CASTHRQGSYEQYF
D gene: NA; J gene: TRBJ2-5; clone size: NA; V gene: TRBV6-5; CDR3 DNA: TGTGCCAGCAGTTACGGGCGTCTCCAGTACTTC; CDR3 protein: CASSYGRLQYF
D gene: NA; J gene: TRBJ2-5; clone size: NA; V gene: TRBV10-3; CDR3 DNA: TGTGCCATCAGTGACAGGACTACCCAAGAGACCCAGTACTTC; CDR3 protein: CAISDRTTQETQYF
D gene: NA; J gene: TRBJ2-7; clone size: NA; V gene: TRBV19; CDR3 DNA: TGTGCCAGTAGTATCATGGCGACAGTATCCGAGCAGTACTTC; CDR3 protein: CASSIMATVSEQYF
D gene: NA; J gene: TRBJ1-2; clone size: NA; V gene: TRBV19; CDR3 DNA: TGTGCCAGTAGTATGGGTCACCGCGGAGCTAACTATGGCTACACCTTC; CDR3 protein: CASSMGHRGANYGYTF